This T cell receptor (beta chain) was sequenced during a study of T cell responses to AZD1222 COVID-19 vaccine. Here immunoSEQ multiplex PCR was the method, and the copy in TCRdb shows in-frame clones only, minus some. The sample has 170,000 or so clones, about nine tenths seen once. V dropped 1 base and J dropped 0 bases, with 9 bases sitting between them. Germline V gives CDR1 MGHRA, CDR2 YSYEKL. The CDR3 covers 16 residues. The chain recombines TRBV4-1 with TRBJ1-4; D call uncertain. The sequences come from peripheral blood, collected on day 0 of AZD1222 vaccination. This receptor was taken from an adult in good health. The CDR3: CASSQVAPTTNEKLFF. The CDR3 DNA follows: TGCGCCAGCAGCCAAGTCGCCCCTACAACTAATGAAAAACTGTTTTTT.